This passage covers 5 T cell receptor beta chains from one sample sequenced in a study of blood T cell repertoires in COVID-19. Repertoires were generated with immunoSEQ multiplex PCR, while TCRdb's copy carries only in-frame clones and drops some. Among about 400,000 clones listed, approximately 85% were seen once. What was sequenced was PBMCs or T cells enriched from blood (not recorded which). These receptors were taken from a woman in her 40s with acute COVID-19.

This clone appeared once. V usage is TRBV5-5 and J usage is TRBJ1-3; D unresolved. Trimming left V 0 bases short and J 0 bases short, with 7 bases between. Per germline, CDR1 SGHKS and CDR2 YYEKEE (reference sequence). This CDR3 is 15 amino acids long. The CDR3 DNA reads as TGTGCCAGCAGCTTGGTACTGAGCTCTGGAAACACCATATATTTT. Encoded protein: CASSLVLSSGNTIYF.

The chain couples TRBV12-3 or TRBV12-4 to TRBJ1-2; 7 nucleotides match TRBD1. The CDR3 spans 13 residues. Trimming at V came to 6 bases and at J to 8 bases, leaving 9 bases not matched to a gene. The CDR3 loop reads CASRAPQGPGYTF. The CDR3 bases are TGTGCCAGCAGGGCCCCACAGGGGCCCGGCTACACCTTC.

In its sample, this clone was seen once. CDR3 loop: CASSLAREDEQYF. As DNA, the CDR3 is TGTGCCAGCAGCTTAGCGCGGGAGGACGAGCAGTACTTC. V gene TRBV7-8 combines with J gene TRBJ2-7, with TRBD2 identical over 8 bases. V trimming: 0 bases; J trimming: 5 bases; junction bases outside the gene matches: 0. This CDR3 has 13 residues. Germline CDR1 is SGHVS and CDR2 is FQNEAQ.

The chain is built from TRBV19 and TRBJ1-5; D ambiguous. The CDR3 consists of 14 residues. V was trimmed by 1 base and J by 0 bases, leaving 4 bases between them. Germline CDR1 and CDR2: LNHDA and SQIVND (reference sequence). As DNA, the CDR3 is TGTGCCAGTAGTATAGTCCTTAGCAATCAGCCCCAGCATTTT. Amino acids: CASSIVLSNQPQHF.

This chain joins TRBV6-1 and TRBJ2-7; 8 nucleotides align to TRBD2. J gave up 6 bases and V 3 bases, and 7 bases lay outside the gene matches. The CDR3 is 14 residues long. Germline CDR1 and CDR2: MNHNS and SASEGT. CDR3 amino acids: CASSDLSGAGEQYF. The CDR3 region has the DNA TGTGCCAGCAGTGACCTTAGCGGGGCGGGCGAGCAGTACTTC.